This entry describes one TCR beta chain. The CDR3 contains 15 residues. Germline V gene data show CDR1 as SGHTA and CDR2 as FQGNSA. The record originates from a study of cytomegalovirus exposure and HLA in healthy donors. The study ran its PCR with 60 Vbeta and 13 Jbeta primers. Sequenced by immunoSEQ multiplex PCR; TCRdb stores in-frame clones only, minus some. The sample records under 200,000 clones, around 80% being singletons. The sample comprised PBMCs. The chain uses TRBV7-2 and TRBJ2-5; 8 bases are shared with TRBD2. The J call may be in error: the DNA end matches TRBJ2-7 better. This TCR derives from a woman under 40 in good health and CMV-seropositive. The CDR3 region has the DNA TGTGCCAGCAGCCCCCAATCACGGGGGGGCTACGAGCAGTACTTC. Translated, it gives CASSPQSRGGYEQYF.